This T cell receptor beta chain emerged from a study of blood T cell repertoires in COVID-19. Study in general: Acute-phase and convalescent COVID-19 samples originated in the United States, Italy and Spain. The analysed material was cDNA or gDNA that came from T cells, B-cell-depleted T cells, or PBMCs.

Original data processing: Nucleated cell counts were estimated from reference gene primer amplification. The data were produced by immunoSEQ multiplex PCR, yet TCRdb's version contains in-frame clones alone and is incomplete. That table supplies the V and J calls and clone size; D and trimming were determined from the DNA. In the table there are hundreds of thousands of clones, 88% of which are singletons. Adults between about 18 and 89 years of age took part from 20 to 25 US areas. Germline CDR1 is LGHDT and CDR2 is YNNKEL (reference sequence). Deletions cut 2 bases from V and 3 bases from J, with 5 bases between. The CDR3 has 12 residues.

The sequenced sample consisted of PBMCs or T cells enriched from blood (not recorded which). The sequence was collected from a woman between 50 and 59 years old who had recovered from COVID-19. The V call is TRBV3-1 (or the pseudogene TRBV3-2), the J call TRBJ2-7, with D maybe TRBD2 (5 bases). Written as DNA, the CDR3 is TGTGCCAGCAGCCAACGGGACTACGAGCAGTACTTC. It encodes CASSQRDYEQYF.